This is a list of T cell receptor beta chains from one sample in a study of graft-versus-host responses after intestinal transplantation. Profiled with immunoSEQ multiplex PCR; TCRdb holds only in-frame clones, not every one. The sample records about 25,000 clones, approximately 96% being singletons. The sequencing here drew on PBMCs, taken roughly 29 days after intestinal transplant. All receptors derive from a human patient who received an intestinal transplant, so some T cells may come from the graft donor. The CDR3 runs from the conserved cysteine through the conserved F or W. The D gene is left open where the match is weak. The size entry is marked missing in some rows and otherwise reads once, few, many or a size class.

d_call: TRBD1
clone_size: .
j_call: TRBJ2-3
v_call: TRBV9
cdr3_aa: CASSLIGTGAGDTQYF
cdr3_nt: TGTGCCAGCAGCCTTATAGGGACAGGGGCTGGGGATACGCAGTATTTT

d_call: .
clone_size: .
j_call: TRBJ2-7
v_call: TRBV4-2
cdr3_aa: CASSQFWGSSYEQYF
cdr3_nt: TGTGCCAGCAGCCAGTTCTGGGGTAGCTCCTACGAGCAGTACTTC

d_call: .
clone_size: .
j_call: TRBJ2-7
v_call: TRBV6-4
cdr3_aa: CASSDLSIHEQYF
cdr3_nt: TGTGCCAGCAGTGACCTAAGTATCCACGAGCAGTACTTC

d_call: TRBD1
clone_size: .
j_call: TRBJ2-1
v_call: TRBV7-9
cdr3_aa: CASSLRDRDTEQFF
cdr3_nt: TGTGCCAGCAGCCTGCGGGACAGGGACACCGAGCAGTTCTTC

d_call: TRBD1
clone_size: once
j_call: TRBJ2-1
v_call: TRBV6-6
cdr3_aa: CASSSFDRELGNEQFF
cdr3_nt: TGTGCCAGCAGTTCCTTCGACAGGGAATTAGGCAATGAGCAGTTCTTC

d_call: TRBD1
clone_size: .
j_call: TRBJ1-5
v_call: TRBV15
cdr3_aa: CATSKKGQGDQPQHF
cdr3_nt: TGTGCCACCAGCAAAAAAGGACAGGGTGACCAGCCCCAGCATTTT

d_call: .
clone_size: .
j_call: TRBJ2-3
v_call: TRBV27
cdr3_aa: CASSLAGGADTQYF
cdr3_nt: TGTGCCAGCAGTTTAGCCGGGGGAGCAGATACGCAGTATTTT

d_call: TRBD1
clone_size: .
j_call: TRBJ1-2
v_call: TRBV5-1
cdr3_aa: CASSSTGAGKGYTF
cdr3_nt: TGCGCCAGCAGCTCCACAGGGGCGGGGAAGGGCTACACCTTC

d_call: TRBD1
clone_size: .
j_call: TRBJ2-1
v_call: TRBV4-1
cdr3_aa: CASSQTPSGQGSFREQFF
cdr3_nt: TGCGCCAGCAGCCAAACACCGTCGGGACAGGGCTCTTTCCGTGAGCAGTTCTTC

d_call: TRBD1
clone_size: .
j_call: TRBJ1-5
v_call: TRBV16
cdr3_aa: CASSPDRGRDQPQHF
cdr3_nt: TGTGCCAGCAGCCCGGACAGGGGACGGGATCAGCCCCAGCATTTT

d_call: .
clone_size: .
j_call: TRBJ1-1
v_call: TRBV30
cdr3_aa: CAWSVSPNTEAFF
cdr3_nt: TGTGCCTGGAGTGTAAGCCCAAACACTGAAGCTTTCTTT

d_call: .
clone_size: .
j_call: TRBJ1-1
v_call: TRBV4-1
cdr3_aa: CASSEQGSVTEAFF
cdr3_nt: TGCGCCAGCAGTGAACAGGGTTCGGTCACTGAAGCTTTCTTT

d_call: .
clone_size: .
j_call: TRBJ1-1
v_call: TRBV5-1
cdr3_aa: CASSLTWNTEAFF
cdr3_nt: TGCGCCAGCAGCTTAACGTGGAACACTGAAGCTTTCTTT

d_call: TRBD2
clone_size: .
j_call: TRBJ2-1
v_call: TRBV5-4
cdr3_aa: CASSLGGREYNEQFF
cdr3_nt: TGTGCCAGCAGCTTGGGCGGGAGGGAGTACAATGAGCAGTTCTTC

d_call: .
clone_size: .
j_call: TRBJ1-2
v_call: TRBV7-6
cdr3_aa: CASSLVTVYGYTF
cdr3_nt: TGTGCCAGCAGCTTAGTAACAGTCTATGGCTACACCTTC